Below, 25 T cell receptor beta chains from the same sample are listed, as sequenced in a study of blood T cell repertoires in COVID-19. Clones were sequenced by immunoSEQ multiplex PCR, and TCRdb holds only the in-frame ones, with some missing. The sample carries tens of thousands of clones, over 70% recorded once. Input material: peripheral blood. These receptor sequences come from a human donor with active or convalescent COVID-19. The donor label of this sample is uncertain.

This clone was observed at least ten times. The chain links TRBV5-1 to TRBJ1-4; 10 nucleotides line up with TRBD1. V dropped 4 bases and J dropped 0; count of bases not matched to a gene: 12. The germline CDR1 and CDR2 sequences are SGHRS and YFSETQ. There are 19 residues in the CDR3. The CDR3 loop is CASSRTSRQGAATNEKLFF. CDR3 DNA: TGCGCCAGCAGCCGTACCAGCCGACAGGGGGCTGCAACTAATGAAAAACTGTTTTTT.

CDR3 region: CASSLARGINEQFF. The CDR3 DNA is TGCGCCAGCAGCTTGGCCCGGGGGATCAATGAGCAGTTCTTC. The rearrangement links TRBV5-1 to TRBJ2-1; D may be TRBD2 (6 bases). The CDR3 has 14 residues. The V end lost 0 bases, the J end lost 6 bases, and 10 bases lay between the germline ends. Germline values: CDR1 SGHRS, CDR2 YFSETQ.

This rearrangement joins TRBV28 to TRBJ2-3; no clear D gene. This CDR3 contains 15 residues. V was pared by 2 bases and J by 0 bases, with 9 bases between. Looked up from germline, CDR1 is MDHEN and CDR2 is SYDVKM. The CDR3 loop is CASSLTETSTDTQYF. The DNA for the CDR3 is TGTGCCAGCAGTTTAACGGAGACTAGCACAGATACGCAGTATTTT.

J is TRBJ1-2 and V is TRBV19, with D hard to call. Trimming pared 6 bases from V and 4 bases from J, leaving 15 bases between. Germline CDR1 is LNHDA and CDR2 is SQIVND (reference sequence). There are 14 residues in the CDR3. The CDR3 sequence is CASRGGDRAYGYTF. For the CDR3, the DNA is TGTGCCAGTAGAGGCGGGGATCGGGCCTATGGCTACACCTTC.

The chain couples TRBV19 to TRBJ2-2, with 10 bases fitting TRBD2. The trim removed 4 bases at V and 4 bases at J, leaving 9 bases unmatched. Germline assignment: CDR1 LNHDA and CDR2 SQIVND (reference sequence). The length of the CDR3 is 17 residues. CDR3 sequence (DNA): TGTGCCAGTAGTACCTCAATACTAGCGGGACGCACCGGGGAGCTGTTTTTT. It encodes CASSTSILAGRTGELFF.

The chain has TRBV24-1 and TRBJ1-2, with a weak D call TRBD1 (5 bases). Trimming removed 1 base from V and 1 base from J, with 6 bases in between. CDR1 is KGHDR, CDR2 SFDVKD, per germline. This CDR3 spans 14 amino acids. CDR3 sequence (DNA): TGTGCCACCAGTGATTTCGGACATAACTATGGCTACACCTTC. Encoded protein: CATSDFGHNYGYTF.

V usage is TRBV5-1 and J usage is TRBJ2-7, with a tentative D call TRBD2 (5 bases). Trimming cost V 0 bases and J 7 bases, with 20 bases left between them. Germline assignment: CDR1 SGHRS and CDR2 YFSETQ. This CDR3 spans 16 amino acids. The CDR3 spells CASSLEDQLRSGEQYF. CDR3 DNA sequence: TGCGCCAGCAGCTTGGAGGACCAGTTGAGGAGCGGAGAGCAGTACTTC.

V usage is TRBV4-1 and J usage is TRBJ2-3, with a tentative D call TRBD1 (6 bases). Trimming left V 2 bases short and J 2 bases short, with 11 bases between. The germline gives CDR1 MGHRA, CDR2 YSYEKL. The CDR3 contains 15 residues. For the CDR3, the DNA is TGCGCCAGCAGCCAAAGTGGACAGCACACAGATACGCAGTATTTT. Translation: CASSQSGQHTDTQYF.

V is TRBV19 and J is TRBJ2-3; 10 bases agree with TRBD2. The CDR3 is 14 amino acids. The V and J ends lost 3 bases and 4 bases, in that order; junction bases with no gene match: 1. Germline CDR1 reads LNHDA; CDR2 reads SQIVND (reference sequence). The CDR3 DNA sequence: TGTGCCAGTAGTATGACTAGCGGGTCAGATACGCAGTATTTT. It translates to CASSMTSGSDTQYF.

The chain links TRBV18 to TRBJ2-2; the D gene is possibly TRBD1 (6 bases). Germline V lookup: CDR1 KGHSH, CDR2 LQKENI. This CDR3 is built from 15 residues. V was clipped by 4 bases and J by 4 bases, with 13 bases between them. In DNA, the CDR3 is TGTGCCAGCTCACTCCGGGACACCTTCACCGGGGAGCTGTTTTTT. Amino acids: CASSLRDTFTGELFF.

This clone was seen a handful of times. J is TRBJ1-2 and V is TRBV7-9; perhaps TRBD1 as D (6 bases). This CDR3 spans 15 amino acids. In germline, CDR1 is SEHNR, CDR2 FQNEAQ (reference sequence). Between the trimmed V and J ends, which lost 1 base and 6 bases, there was a span of 15 bases. CDR3 DNA: TGTGCCAGCAGCTTAGGCCCGCCCAGGGGTCATGGCTACACCTTC. It codes for CASSLGPPRGHGYTF.

The chain links TRBV6-1 to TRBJ2-1, with a possible D match to TRBD2 (6 bases). The CDR3 sequence is 15 residues long. V was cut by 3 bases and J by 7 bases, with 16 bases left in between. Germline CDR1 is MNHNS and CDR2 is SASEGT. The CDR3 DNA reads as TGTGCCAGCAGTGACGGGTCGGGAGTAGGTAATGAGCAGTTCTTC. Encoded protein: CASSDGSGVGNEQFF.

The rearrangement joins TRBV11-3 to TRBJ2-2; D is undetermined. With 0 bases removed from V and 3 bases from J, the gap between germline ends came to 5 bases. Germline CDR1 reads SGHNT; CDR2 reads YENEEA. The CDR3 loop spans 14 amino acids. The CDR3 nucleotides are TGTGCCAGCAGCTTAGATCTATACACCGGGGAGCTGTTTTTT. Protein product: CASSLDLYTGELFF. Full variable domain (outside the CDR3, taken from reference TRBV11-3 and TRBJ2-2): EAGVVQSPRYKIIEKKQPVAFWCNPISGHNTLYWYLQNLGQGPELLIRYENEEAVDDSQLPKDRFSAERLKGVDSTLKIQPAELGDSAVYLCASSLDLYTGELFFGEGSRLTVL.

The chain employs TRBV5-6 and TRBJ1-2, with 9 positions matching TRBD1. The CDR3 runs to 14 residues. V shed 2 bases, J shed 4 bases, and the junction held 3 bases outside the gene matches. CDR1 is SGHDT and CDR2 is YYEEEE in the germline V gene. The CDR3 region has the DNA TGTGCCAGCAGCTTCGGACAGGGGTCCTATGGCTACACCTTC. Translation gives CASSFGQGSYGYTF.

This clone was counted only a few times. This chain uses TRBV5-8 with TRBJ2-7; the match to TRBD2 covers 12 bases. The CDR3 length is 14 residues. Losses at the gene ends were 7 bases for V and 6 bases for J; bases not matched to a gene: 8. Per the germline V gene, CDR1 is SGHTS and CDR2 is YDEGEE. CDR3 region: CASQGTSGPREQYF. The CDR3, as DNA: TGTGCCAGCCAGGGGACTAGCGGGCCTCGCGAGCAGTACTTC.

The gene calls are TRBV4-3 and TRBJ2-5, with 10 bases lining up with TRBD1. CDR1 LGHNA and CDR2 YSLEER come from the germline V gene. CDR3 length equals 16 residues. V lost 0 bases, J lost 3 bases, and 4 bases stayed unmatched. Here the CDR3 DNA reads TGCGCCAGCAGCCAAGATCCGACAGGGGGCAAAGAGACCCAGTACTTC. Its translation: CASSQDPTGGKETQYF.

The chain carries TRBV18 and TRBJ1-2; no clear D. Germline values: CDR1 KGHSH, CDR2 LQKENI. The CDR3 has 15 residues. The ends were cut back, 3 bases at V and 3 bases at J, with 14 bases in the middle. The CDR3 nucleotides read TGTGCCAGCTCACCGGAGCCCGCTTTCGACTATGGCTACACCTTC. This translates into CASSPEPAFDYGYTF.

The V gene is TRBV7-2, the J gene TRBJ2-1; D is possibly TRBD1 (5 bases). V was cut by 5 bases and J by 1 base, with 9 bases left in between. CDR3 length equals 14 residues. Germline lookup yields CDR1 SGHTA and CDR2 FQGNSA. The chain's CDR3 is CASSHTGSYNEQFF. CDR3 DNA: TGTGCCAGCAGCCATACAGGTTCCTACAATGAGCAGTTCTTC.

V and J are TRBV19 and TRBJ2-7; TRBD1 is a possible D gene (6 bases). The CDR3 is 13 amino acids. In germline, CDR1 is LNHDA, CDR2 SQIVND (reference sequence). The ends were cut back, 7 bases at V and 6 bases at J, with 16 bases in the middle. The CDR3 DNA reads as TGTGCCAGTATAGGGGGAGTGCAGGGCGAGCAGTACTTC. This sequence encodes CASIGGVQGEQYF.

This clone has a handful of counts. This chain connects TRBV7-3 to TRBJ2-3; D not resolved. CDR3 length: 14 amino acids. Between the trimmed V and J ends, which lost 2 bases and 2 bases, there was a span of 8 bases. CDR1 is SGHTA, CDR2 FQGTGA, per germline. Here the CDR3 DNA reads TGTGCCAGCAGCTTAGGGCTCCACACAGATACGCAGTATTTT. Translation: CASSLGLHTDTQYF. The full variable domain, rest sourced from reference TRBV7-3 and TRBJ2-3, is GAGVSQTPSNKVTEKGKYVELRCDPISGHTALYWYRQSLGQGPEFLIYFQGTGAADDSGLPNDRFFAVRPEGSVSTLKIQRTERGDSAVYLCASSLGLHTDTQYFGPGTRLTVL.

The chain employs TRBV5-4 and TRBJ2-5, with D possibly matching TRBD2 (6 bases). Germline lookup yields CDR1 SGHNT and CDR2 YYREEE (reference sequence). The CDR3 is made up of 15 amino acids. The V end lost 7 bases, the J end lost 1 base, and 17 bases lay between the germline ends. CDR3 sequence: CASGPYMEGQETQYF. As DNA, the CDR3 is TGTGCCAGCGGACCTTATATGGAGGGCCAAGAGACCCAGTACTTC. The whole variable domain, remainder taken from reference TRBV5-4 and TRBJ2-5, is ETGVTQSPTHLIKTRGQQVTLRCSSQSGHNTVSWYQQALGQGPQFIFQYYREEENGRGNFPPRFSGLQFPNYSSELNVNALELDDSALYLCASGPYMEGQETQYFGPGTRLLVL.

The chain's CDR3 is CASSVATGVSEQFF. CDR3 bases: TGTGCCAGCAGCGTAGCTACAGGGGTTAGTGAGCAGTTCTTC. The gene calls are TRBV9 and TRBJ2-1; 7 nucleotides match TRBD1. With 0 bases clipped from V and 9 bases from J, the junction kept 6 bases outside the gene matches. The germline V gene encodes CDR1 SGDLS and CDR2 YYNGEE. The CDR3 consists of 14 residues.

The chain is built from TRBV7-9 and TRBJ1-2; D may be TRBD1 (6 bases). Trimming shortened V by 1 base and J by 3 bases, and 6 bases separated the two germline ends. From germline, CDR1 is SEHNR and CDR2 FQNEAQ (reference sequence). The CDR3 has 13 residues. The CDR3 nucleotides read TGTGCCAGCAGCTTAGACAGGGACTATGGCTACACCTTC. Encoded protein: CASSLDRDYGYTF.

As DNA, the CDR3 is TGTGCCAGTAGCGGGACAGGGGCCCCCGATACGCAGTATTTT. This codes for CASSGTGAPDTQYF. The V gene is TRBV19, the J gene TRBJ2-3, with 10 bases aligning to TRBD1. V lost 6 bases and J lost 6; bases outside the gene matches: 6. The germline V gene has CDR1 LNHDA and CDR2 SQIVND (reference sequence). The CDR3 totals 14 residues.

This chain joins TRBV5-1 and TRBJ2-3, with D possibly matching TRBD2 (5 bases). Germline assignment: CDR1 SGHRS and CDR2 YFSETQ. Trimming took off 4 bases at V and 4 bases at J, with 13 bases between the two ends. The CDR3 is 14 amino acids. The DNA for the CDR3 is TGCGCCAGCAGCCCAAGGACTCCAGCAGATACGCAGTATTTT. This encodes CASSPRTPADTQYF.